What follows is one T cell receptor (beta chain) and its context. Followed over time, Seattle patients had been enrolled while infection was active. Per the original methods: Using reference gene primer amplification, nucleated cell counts were estimated. Profiling relied on immunoSEQ multiplex PCR, and the TCRdb table lists in-frame clones only, not all of them. The V and J calls and clone size are taken from that table; D and trimming were inferred from the DNA. Altogether hundreds of thousands of clones are present, about nine tenths being singletons, with the ten largest covering roughly 10%. This entry is derived from a study of blood T cell repertoires in COVID-19. Study at large: Sample material is recorded as cDNA or gDNA derived from T cells, B-cell-depleted T cells, or PBMCs.

The CDR3 is made up of 14 amino acids. CDR1 is MGHRA and CDR2 is YSYEKL in the germline V gene. The V end lost 3 bases, the J end lost 1 base, and 7 bases lay between the germline ends. The V gene is TRBV4-1, the J gene TRBJ1-3; D is unresolved. Sequenced input: peripheral blood. The source is a woman in her twenties or thirties with COVID-19, enrolled during active disease. The CDR3 is CASSHLISGNTIYF. The CDR3 nucleotides read TGCGCCAGCAGCCATCTTATTTCTGGAAACACCATATATTTT.